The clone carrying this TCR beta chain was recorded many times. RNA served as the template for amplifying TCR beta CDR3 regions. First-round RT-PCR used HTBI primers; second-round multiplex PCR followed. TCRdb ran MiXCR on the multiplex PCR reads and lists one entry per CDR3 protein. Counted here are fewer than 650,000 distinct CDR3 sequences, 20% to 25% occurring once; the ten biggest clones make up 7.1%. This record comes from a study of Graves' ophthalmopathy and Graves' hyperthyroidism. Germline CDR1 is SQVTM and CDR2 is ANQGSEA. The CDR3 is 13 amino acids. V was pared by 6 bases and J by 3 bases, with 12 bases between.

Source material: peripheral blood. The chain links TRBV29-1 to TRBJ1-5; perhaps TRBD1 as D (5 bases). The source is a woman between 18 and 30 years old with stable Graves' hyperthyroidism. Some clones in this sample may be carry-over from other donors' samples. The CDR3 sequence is CSVLDSINQPQHF. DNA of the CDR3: TGCAGCGTCCTAGACAGTATCAATCAGCCCCAGCATTTT.